This entry describes one T cell receptor (beta chain). The antigen is undetermined. This sample is part of a study of T cell repertoires in cytomegalovirus infection. Study information: Newly reported HLA-C-restricted and thoroughly characterized HLA-B-restricted CMV epitopes were employed. It can be stated that public TCR beta signatures indicated CMV infection as well as a matching HLA type. General observations from the study: Carriers of CMV and the relevant HLA type were discriminated by public TCR beta frequency. The ex vivo response was dominated by HLA-C-restricted CMV-specific TCR beta clonotypes.

This CDR3 comprises 15 residues. CDR1 is SGHTA, CDR2 FQGNSA, per germline. Trimming cost V 1 base and J 6 bases, with 13 bases left between them. MiXCR, applied by TCRdb to the reads, yields one record per CDR3 protein. The table has about 570,000 distinct CDR3 sequences, roughly 43% seen once. Sequenced material: cultured PBMCs, taken from culture after CMV antigen stimulation. The clonotype comes from a human donor in good health (CMV status not recorded). Some clones in this sample may be carry-over from other donors' samples. The V gene is TRBV7-2, the J gene TRBJ1-3; D gene uncertain. In DNA, the CDR3 is TGTGCCAGCAGCTTAGTTTGGACGACTGAAAACACCATATATTTT. Translation gives CASSLVWTTENTIYF.